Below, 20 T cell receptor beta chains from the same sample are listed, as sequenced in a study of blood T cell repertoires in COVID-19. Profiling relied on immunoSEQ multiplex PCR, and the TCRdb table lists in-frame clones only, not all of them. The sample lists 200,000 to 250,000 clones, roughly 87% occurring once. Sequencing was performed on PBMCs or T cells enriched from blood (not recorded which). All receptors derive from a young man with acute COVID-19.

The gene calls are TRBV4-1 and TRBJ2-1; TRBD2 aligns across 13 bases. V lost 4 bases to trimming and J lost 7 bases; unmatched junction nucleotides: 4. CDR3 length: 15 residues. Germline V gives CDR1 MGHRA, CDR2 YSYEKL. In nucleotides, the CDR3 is TGCGCCAGCAGCCCGGGACTAGCGGGATTGAATGAGCAGTTCTTC. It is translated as CASSPGLAGLNEQFF.

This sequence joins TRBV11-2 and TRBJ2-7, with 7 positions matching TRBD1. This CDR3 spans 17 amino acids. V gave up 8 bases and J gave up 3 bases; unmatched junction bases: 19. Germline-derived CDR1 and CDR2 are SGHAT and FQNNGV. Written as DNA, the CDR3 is TGTGCCAGCGGTTCTACATCTCGACAGGGTAATTACTACGAGCAGTACTTC. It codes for CASGSTSRQGNYYEQYF.

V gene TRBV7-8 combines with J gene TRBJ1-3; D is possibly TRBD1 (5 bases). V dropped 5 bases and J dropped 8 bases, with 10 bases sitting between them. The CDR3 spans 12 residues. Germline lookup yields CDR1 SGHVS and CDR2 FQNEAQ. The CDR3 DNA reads TGTGCCAGCAGCGCGGGACTTGACACCATATATTTT. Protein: CASSAGLDTIYF.

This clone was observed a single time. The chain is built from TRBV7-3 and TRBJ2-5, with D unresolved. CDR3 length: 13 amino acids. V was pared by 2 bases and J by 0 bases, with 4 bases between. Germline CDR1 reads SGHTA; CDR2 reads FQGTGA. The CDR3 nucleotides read TGTGCCAGCAGCTTAGCGTACCAAGAGACCCAGTACTTC. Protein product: CASSLAYQETQYF.

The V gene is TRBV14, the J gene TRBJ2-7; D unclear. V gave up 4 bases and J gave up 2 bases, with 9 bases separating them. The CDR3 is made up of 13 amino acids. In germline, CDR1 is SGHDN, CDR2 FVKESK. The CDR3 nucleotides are TGTGCCAGCAGCCTGGCTTCAACCTACGAGCAGTACTTC. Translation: CASSLASTYEQYF.

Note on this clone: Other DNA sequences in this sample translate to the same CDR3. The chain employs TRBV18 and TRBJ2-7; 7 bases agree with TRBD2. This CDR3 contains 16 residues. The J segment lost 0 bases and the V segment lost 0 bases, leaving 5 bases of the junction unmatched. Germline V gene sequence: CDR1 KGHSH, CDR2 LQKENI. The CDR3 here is CASSPPPSGYSYEQYF. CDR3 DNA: TGTGCCAGCTCACCACCCCCTAGCGGATACTCCTACGAGCAGTACTTC.

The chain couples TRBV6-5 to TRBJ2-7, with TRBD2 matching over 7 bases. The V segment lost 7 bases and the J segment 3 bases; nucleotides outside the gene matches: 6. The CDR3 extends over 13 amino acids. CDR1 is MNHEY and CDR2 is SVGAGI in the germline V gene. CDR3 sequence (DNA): TGTGCCAGCATCTGGTCTAGCGGCTACGAGCAGTACTTC. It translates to CASIWSSGYEQYF.

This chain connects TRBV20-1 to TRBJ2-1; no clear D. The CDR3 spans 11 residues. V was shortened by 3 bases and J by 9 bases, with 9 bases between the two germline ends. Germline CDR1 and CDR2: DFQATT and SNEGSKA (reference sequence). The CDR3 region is CSARSAREQFF. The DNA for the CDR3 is TGCAGTGCTAGGAGCGCCCGTGAGCAGTTCTTC.

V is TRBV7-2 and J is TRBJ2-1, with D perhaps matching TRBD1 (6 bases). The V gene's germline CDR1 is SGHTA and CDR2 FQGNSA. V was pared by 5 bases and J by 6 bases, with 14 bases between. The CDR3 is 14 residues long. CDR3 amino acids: CASSISRDTNEQFF. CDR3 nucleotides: TGTGCCAGCAGCATATCACGGGACACCAATGAGCAGTTCTTC.

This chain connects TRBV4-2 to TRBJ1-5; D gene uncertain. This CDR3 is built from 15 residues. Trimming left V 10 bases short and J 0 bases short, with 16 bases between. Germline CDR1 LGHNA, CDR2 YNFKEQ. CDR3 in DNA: TGTGCCACCCGCCCAGCGTACCTTAGCAATCAGCCCCAGCATTTT. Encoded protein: CATRPAYLSNQPQHF.

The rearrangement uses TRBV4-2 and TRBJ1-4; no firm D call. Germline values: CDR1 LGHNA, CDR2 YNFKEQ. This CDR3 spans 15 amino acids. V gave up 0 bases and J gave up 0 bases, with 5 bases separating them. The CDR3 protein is CASSQESATNEKLFF. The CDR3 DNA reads TGTGCCAGCAGCCAAGAATCCGCAACTAATGAAAAACTGTTTTTT.

CDR3 protein: CASSDASTSTNEKLFF. Here the CDR3 DNA reads TGTGCCAGCAGTGACGCCTCCACTTCAACTAATGAAAAACTGTTTTTT. The chain links TRBV6-4 to TRBJ1-4; D is unresolved. This CDR3 comprises 16 residues. V lost 2 bases and J lost 0, with 10 bases in between. Germline CDR1 is MRHNA and CDR2 is SNTAGT.

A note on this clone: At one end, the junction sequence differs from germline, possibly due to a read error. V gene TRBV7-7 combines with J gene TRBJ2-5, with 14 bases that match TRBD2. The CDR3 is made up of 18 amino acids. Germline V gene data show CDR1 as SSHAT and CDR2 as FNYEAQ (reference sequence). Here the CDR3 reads CASSHQGLAGVRGETQYF. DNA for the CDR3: TGTGCTAGCAGCCACCAGGGACTAGCGGGGGTGAGGGGGGAGACCCAGTACTTC.

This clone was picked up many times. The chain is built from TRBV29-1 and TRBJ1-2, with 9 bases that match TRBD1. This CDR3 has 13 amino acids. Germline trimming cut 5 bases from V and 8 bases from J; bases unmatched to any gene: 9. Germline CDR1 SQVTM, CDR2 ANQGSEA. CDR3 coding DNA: TGCAGCGTTCCCGAGGGACAGGGTTGGGGCTACACCTTC. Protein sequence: CSVPEGQGWGYTF.

The DNA of the CDR3 is TGTGCCAGCAGCTACAGTCTAACCTCCTACGAGCAGTACTTC. Translation gives CASSYSLTSYEQYF. The chain joins TRBV4-2 to TRBJ2-7; D unclear. Germline V CDR1 and CDR2: LGHNA, YNFKEQ. CDR3 length equals 14 residues. V lost 5 bases to trimming and J lost 0 bases, with 11 bases between them.

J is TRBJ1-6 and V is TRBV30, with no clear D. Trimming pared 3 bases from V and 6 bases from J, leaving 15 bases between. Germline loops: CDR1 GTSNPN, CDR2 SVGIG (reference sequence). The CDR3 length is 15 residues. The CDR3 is CAWRMVGGRNSPLHF. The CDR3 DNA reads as TGTGCCTGGAGAATGGTGGGAGGACGTAATTCACCCCTCCACTTT.

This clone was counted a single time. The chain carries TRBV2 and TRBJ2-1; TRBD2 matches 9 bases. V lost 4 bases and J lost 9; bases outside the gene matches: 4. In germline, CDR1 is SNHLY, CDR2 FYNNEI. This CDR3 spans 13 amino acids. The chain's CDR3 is CASSVLAGSEQFF. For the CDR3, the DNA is TGTGCCAGCAGTGTTCTAGCGGGGAGTGAGCAGTTCTTC.

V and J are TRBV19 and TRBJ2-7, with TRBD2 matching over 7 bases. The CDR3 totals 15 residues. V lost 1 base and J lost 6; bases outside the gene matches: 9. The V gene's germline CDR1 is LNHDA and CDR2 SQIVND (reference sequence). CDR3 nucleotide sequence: TGTGCCAGTAGTATAGCGGTCTACGGGGGGTCCGAGCAGTACTTC. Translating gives CASSIAVYGGSEQYF.

The CDR3 DNA follows: TGTGCCAGCAGCTTAGATGGGGGAGGGCGCACAGATACGCAGTATTTT. As protein: CASSLDGGGRTDTQYF. The chain recombines TRBV11-3 with TRBJ2-3; TRBD2 matches at 7 bases. The CDR3 is made up of 16 amino acids. Trimming cost V 0 bases and J 1 base; bases outside gene matches: 4. The germline V gene has CDR1 SGHNT and CDR2 YENEEA.

The CDR3 sequence: CASTNGQGDGYTF. DNA of the CDR3: TGTGCCAGCACCAACGGACAGGGTGACGGCTACACCTTC. This chain joins TRBV2 and TRBJ1-2; 8 nucleotides match TRBD1. The J segment lost 8 bases and the V segment lost 7 bases, leaving 9 bases of the junction unmatched. The CDR3 loop spans 13 amino acids. Germline V gene lookup returns CDR1 SNHLY and CDR2 FYNNEI.